This TCR beta chain was captured by sequencing in a study of blood T cell repertoires in COVID-19. V gave up 6 bases and J gave up 6 bases; unmatched junction bases: 9. The CDR3 loop spans 15 amino acids. CDR1 and CDR2 from the germline V gene are SEHNR and FQNEAQ (reference sequence). The repertoire was sequenced with immunoSEQ multiplex PCR; TCRdb's copy has only in-frame clones and lacks some. The sample holds 85,000 to 95,000 clones, approximately 85% seen once. The sample taken for sequencing was peripheral blood. The chain recombines TRBV7-9 with TRBJ2-1; 9 bases align to TRBD2. The clonotype comes from a human donor in a cohort sampled during active COVID-19. The CDR3 nucleotides are TGTGCCAGCAGTGGGGGCGGGAGGGCCTCCAATGAGCAGTTCTTC. Amino acid sequence: CASSGGGRASNEQFF.